The 25 T cell receptor beta chains reported below all come from one sample, sequenced in a study of graft-versus-host responses after intestinal transplantation. The repertoire was sequenced with immunoSEQ multiplex PCR; TCRdb's copy has only in-frame clones and lacks some. The table includes under 90,000 clones, approximately 90% detected once. Material: PBMCs, obtained 98 days after intestinal transplantation. These TCRs come from a human patient who received an intestinal transplant, so some T cells may come from the graft donor.

The chain recombines TRBV2 with TRBJ1-4, with D perhaps matching TRBD1 (5 bases). This CDR3 comprises 16 residues. V gave up 0 bases and J gave up 5 bases, with 13 bases separating them. The germline CDR1 and CDR2 sequences are SNHLY and FYNNEI. Here the CDR3 DNA reads TGTGCCAGCAGTGAAGCGGGGGGGGGATTGAATGAAAAACTGTTTTTT. This translates into CASSEAGGGLNEKLFF.

The rearrangement links TRBV7-2 to TRBJ2-7; TRBD2 is a possible D gene (6 bases). The CDR3 runs 15 residues. Germline-derived CDR1 and CDR2 are SGHTA and FQGNSA. V gave up 1 base and J gave up 3 bases, with 13 bases separating them. CDR3 sequence (DNA): TGTGCCAGCAGCTTAGAACGGGGGTTCAGCTACGAGCAGTACTTC. This codes for CASSLERGFSYEQYF.

The J gene is TRBJ2-3, the V gene TRBV18, with 8 bases matching TRBD1. The germline gives CDR1 KGHSH, CDR2 LQKENI. The CDR3 covers 18 residues. The V segment lost 3 bases and the J segment 2 bases; nucleotides outside the gene matches: 13. CDR3 sequence: CASSPYATDRAFTDTQYF. CDR3 in DNA: TGTGCCAGCTCACCTTACGCAACGGACAGGGCCTTCACAGATACGCAGTATTTT. Together with reference TRBV18 and TRBJ2-3, the CDR3 gives the full variable domain: NAGVMQNPRHLVRRRGQEARLRCSPMKGHSHVYWYRQLPEEGLKFMVYLQKENIIDESGMPKERFSAEFPKEGPSILRIQQVVRGDSAAYFCASSPYATDRAFTDTQYFGPGTRLTVL.

This chain connects TRBV11-2 to TRBJ2-7; the D is unclear. Germline V gene sequence: CDR1 SGHAT, CDR2 FQNNGV. The CDR3 consists of 13 residues. The ends were cut back, 0 bases at V and 5 bases at J, with 8 bases in the middle. The CDR3: CASSLDSGNEQYF. The DNA of the CDR3 is TGTGCCAGCAGCTTAGATTCTGGAAACGAGCAGTACTTC.

The table lists this clone with a few counts. The CDR3 region is CASSQGQGAYNEQFF. Here the CDR3 DNA reads TGTGCCAGCAGCCAAGGGCAGGGGGCCTACAATGAGCAGTTCTTC. The V call is TRBV4-2, the J call TRBJ2-1; 7 bases are shared with TRBD1. Germline values: CDR1 LGHNA, CDR2 YNFKEQ. Trimming took 1 base from V and 2 from J; bases not matched to a gene: 2. The CDR3 has 15 amino acids.

The V and J genes are TRBV10-2 and TRBJ2-7, with D possibly called TRBD1 or TRBD2 (5 bases each). This CDR3 is 12 amino acids long. V dropped 4 bases and J dropped 5 bases, with 9 bases sitting between them. Germline V gene lookup returns CDR1 WSHSY and CDR2 SAAADI. The CDR3 here is CASSGGTNEQYF. In nucleotides, the CDR3 is TGCGCCAGCAGTGGAGGGACCAACGAGCAGTACTTC.

To note about this clone: A read error may produce the germline difference seen at one junction end. The CDR3 DNA reads as TGTGCCAGCAGCCAAGTTGGGACAGGGGGTGACGAGCAGTACTTC. Encoded protein: CASSQVGTGGDEQYF. This chain uses TRBV4-1 with TRBJ2-7; 11 bases are shared with TRBD1. Germline CDR1 MGHRA, CDR2 YSYEKL. The CDR3 has 15 residues.

The chain carries TRBV6-1 and TRBJ1-5, with D hard to call. Trimming pared 1 base from V and 6 bases from J, leaving 10 bases between. From germline, CDR1 is MNHNS and CDR2 SASEGT. CDR3 length equals 14 residues. CDR3 residues: CASSEEVFGQPQHF. CDR3 bases: TGTGCCAGCAGTGAAGAGGTTTTCGGTCAGCCCCAGCATTTT.

The chain employs TRBV28 and TRBJ2-2; D is unresolved. This CDR3 comprises 16 residues. The ends were cut back, 1 base at V and 2 bases at J, with 11 bases in the middle. The germline V gene encodes CDR1 MDHEN and CDR2 SYDVKM. Here the CDR3 reads CASSLFETFNTGELFF. The CDR3 region has the DNA TGTGCCAGCAGTTTATTCGAGACTTTCAACACCGGGGAGCTGTTTTTT.

V is TRBV15 and J is TRBJ2-3; 14 nucleotides agree with TRBD2. This CDR3 has 16 residues. The germline V gene encodes CDR1 LNHNV and CDR2 YYDKDF (reference sequence). V lost 5 bases to trimming and J lost 2 bases; unmatched junction nucleotides: 3. CDR3 nucleotide sequence: TGTGCCACCAGCGAGGGACTAGCGGGGGCCACAGATACGCAGTATTTT. This translates into CATSEGLAGATDTQYF.

This chain connects TRBV27 to TRBJ1-5, with 8 bases that match TRBD1. Unmatched junction bases numbered 6, after V lost 6 bases and J lost 2 bases. The CDR3 is 15 amino acids. Germline V gives CDR1 MNHEY, CDR2 SMNVEV (reference sequence). The CDR3 DNA reads TGTGCCAGCAGGCAGGGGGCTCGGGGCAATCAGCCCCAGCATTTT. Its translation is CASRQGARGNQPQHF.

The J gene is TRBJ2-1, the V gene TRBV5-4; 8 bases align to TRBD1. The V segment lost 2 bases and the J segment 8 bases; nucleotides outside the gene matches: 15. CDR1 is SGHNT, CDR2 YYREEE, per germline (reference sequence). The CDR3 consists of 17 residues. DNA of the CDR3: TGTGCCAGCAGCTTTGTAGGACGGACAGGGACCTCAGATGAGCAGTTCTTC. This sequence encodes CASSFVGRTGTSDEQFF.

V usage is TRBV2 and J usage is TRBJ2-7; TRBD1 is a possible D gene (5 bases). Deletions cut 3 bases from V and 0 bases from J, with 9 bases between. The CDR3 covers 14 residues. The germline CDR1 and CDR2 sequences are SNHLY and FYNNEI. CDR3: CASSDPTVSYEQYF. In nucleotides, the CDR3 is TGTGCCAGCAGTGACCCGACAGTCTCCTACGAGCAGTACTTC.

The rearrangement joins TRBV2 to TRBJ1-3; D is possibly TRBD1 (6 bases). V lost 7 bases and J lost 0, with 19 bases in between. CDR1 and CDR2 from the germline V gene are SNHLY and FYNNEI. This CDR3 spans 17 amino acids. CDR3 residues: CASKKAGAWSSGNTIYF. CDR3 nucleotide sequence: TGTGCCAGCAAGAAAGCGGGGGCGTGGTCCTCTGGAAACACCATATATTTT.

This chain links TRBV5-6 with TRBJ1-3; no definite D call. CDR1 is SGHDT and CDR2 is YYEEEE in the germline V gene. The CDR3 extends over 13 amino acids. The germline V and J ends were trimmed by 4 bases and 7 bases, with 12 bases remaining between them. The CDR3: CASSGSNANTIYF. The CDR3 region has the DNA TGTGCCAGCAGCGGTAGTAACGCGAACACCATATATTTT.

The chain employs TRBV7-9 and TRBJ2-3; D not certain. Germline CDR1 reads SEHNR; CDR2 reads FQNEAQ (reference sequence). The CDR3 has 14 amino acids. Trimming shortened V by 1 base and J by 5 bases, and 10 bases separated the two germline ends. CDR3 in amino acids: CASSLVVPGDTQYF. The CDR3 nucleotides are TGTGCCAGCAGCTTAGTCGTACCGGGAGATACGCAGTATTTT.

V is TRBV27 and J is TRBJ2-2; D gene uncertain. This CDR3 spans 16 amino acids. Germline CDR1 is MNHEY and CDR2 is SMNVEV (reference sequence). Trimming removed 4 bases from V and 5 bases from J, with 17 bases in between. The DNA for the CDR3 is TGTGCCAGCAGTTCCCAAGTGGGCCGCTGGACCGGGGAGCTGTTTTTT. Amino acid sequence: CASSSQVGRWTGELFF.

The J gene is TRBJ1-4, the V gene TRBV18; D ambiguous. CDR1 and CDR2 from the germline V gene are KGHSH and LQKENI. This CDR3 has 15 amino acids. Deletions cut 8 bases from V and 0 bases from J, with 13 bases between. In DNA form, the CDR3 reads TGTGCCAGCGGCCTGGGATCTGCAACTAATGAAAAACTGTTTTTT. Translated, it gives CASGLGSATNEKLFF.

V usage is TRBV28 and J usage is TRBJ2-7; D not resolved. Germline assignment: CDR1 MDHEN and CDR2 SYDVKM. V gave up 9 bases and J gave up 6 bases, with 15 bases separating them. The CDR3 is 12 residues long. CDR3: CASFRHPFEQYF. The CDR3 nucleotides are TGTGCCAGTTTCCGGCACCCCTTCGAGCAGTACTTC.

The rearrangement joins TRBV6-1 to TRBJ2-7, with D possibly matching TRBD2 (6 bases). The CDR3 has 16 amino acids. V was cut by 0 bases and J by 3 bases, with 15 bases left in between. The germline V gene has CDR1 MNHNS and CDR2 SASEGT. CDR3 nucleotides: TGTGCCAGCAGTGAAGCGCGGGGTCTGCCCCTCTACGAGCAGTACTTC. Its protein is CASSEARGLPLYEQYF.

J is TRBJ2-7 and V is TRBV5-1; no firm D call. This CDR3 has 11 residues. Germline assignment: CDR1 SGHRS and CDR2 YFSETQ. Trimming took 3 bases from V and 4 from J, leaving 5 bases between them. CDR3: CASSSAYEQYF. As DNA, the CDR3 is TGCGCCAGCAGCTCGGCTTACGAGCAGTACTTC.

The rearrangement links TRBV6-5 to TRBJ2-5; 8 nucleotides agree with TRBD2. The junction had 10 bases not matched to a gene; V was cut back by 11 bases and J by 2 bases. The V gene's germline CDR1 is MNHEY and CDR2 SVGAGI. CDR3 length: 14 amino acids. The CDR3 region is CASRSERGQETQYF. The CDR3, as DNA: TGTGCCTCTCGCTCTGAGCGGGGGCAAGAGACCCAGTACTTC.

This clone was observed once. The CDR3 region is CASSDGPQDTQYF. CDR3 nucleotides: TGTGCCAGCAGTGACGGCCCTCAGGATACGCAGTATTTT. The gene calls are TRBV6-4 and TRBJ2-3, with no clear D. With 2 bases removed from V and 6 bases from J, the gap between germline ends came to 9 bases. The CDR3 runs 13 residues. Germline CDR1 reads MRHNA; CDR2 reads SNTAGT.

The chain has TRBV6-1 and TRBJ2-3; the match to TRBD1 covers 7 bases. The ends lost 5 bases at V and 2 bases at J; junction bases unmatched: 4. The CDR3 runs 14 residues. Germline V gives CDR1 MNHNS, CDR2 SASEGT. CDR3: CASSRGTATDTQYF. CDR3 coding DNA: TGTGCCAGCAGTCGTGGGACAGCCACAGATACGCAGTATTTT.

This clone was seen once. The rearrangement uses TRBV14 and TRBJ2-5; D perhaps matches TRBD2 (6 bases). The DNA end favors TRBJ2-7, so the J call may be wrong. Germline-derived CDR1 and CDR2 are SGHDN and FVKESK. The CDR3 covers 17 residues. CDR3 protein: CASSQLPLDSGGYEQYF. In nucleotides, the CDR3 is TGTGCCAGCAGCCAACTACCCCTAGACTCCGGGGGTTACGAGCAGTACTTC.